Listed below are T cell receptor beta chains from one sample, sequenced in a study of cytomegalovirus exposure and HLA in healthy donors. The repertoire was sequenced with immunoSEQ multiplex PCR; TCRdb's copy has only in-frame clones and lacks some. The data contain some 110,000 clones, approximately 86% of them singletons. The specimen sequenced was PBMCs. All receptors come from a young man in good health and CMV-seronegative. The CDR3 runs from the conserved cysteine through the conserved F or W. D genes are given only for firm matches. Expanded clones are given a class, and other clones once, few, many or no size at all.

TRBD1	TRBJ2-7	17	NA	TRBV7-2	TGTGCCAGCAGCTTAAGATCTCAGGACAGGCGCCCCTACGAGCAGTACTTC	CASSLRSQDRRPYEQYF
NA	TRBJ2-7	11	NA	TRBV29-1	TGCAGCGCCGGGAAAGGCGACGAGCAGTACTTC	CSAGKGDEQYF
TRBD2	TRBJ2-5	15	NA	TRBV2	TGTGCCAGCAGACGGACTAGCGGAGCTCAAGAGACCCAGTACTTC	CASRRTSGAQETQYF
TRBD1	TRBJ1-2	12	NA	TRBV28	TGTGCCAGCAGCTTTCTCAGGGGGGGCTACACCTTC	CASSFLRGGYTF
TRBD2	TRBJ2-3	18	NA	TRBV5-4	TGTGCCAGCAGCTTGGATGGACTAGCGGGAGGGCCTGGGGATACGCAGTATTTT	CASSLDGLAGGPGDTQYF
TRBD1	TRBJ1-3	19	NA	TRBV9	TGTGCCAGCAGCCTTGACCCGGGACAGGCCTTCATAGGTGGAAACACCATATATTTT	CASSLDPGQAFIGGNTIYF
TRBD2	TRBJ2-1	18	NA	TRBV7-3	TGTGCCAGCAGCCTACTAGCGGGAGGGCCTCCCCCCCACCATGAGCAGTTCTTC	CASSLLAGGPPPHHEQFF
NA	TRBJ1-2	14	NA	TRBV10-2	TGCGCCAGCAGCGACGTGTGGGGGGAGGAAGGCTACACCTTC	CASSDVWGEEGYTF
TRBD2	TRBJ2-1	17	NA	TRBV7-2	TGTGCCAGCAGCTTCTTCTTTAGCGGGAGCTCCTACAATGAGCAGTTCTTC	CASSFFFSGSSYNEQFF
NA	TRBJ2-5	16	NA	TRBV11-3	TGTGCCAGCAGCTTAATCGTCACAGACGACCAAGAGACCCAGTACTTC	CASSLIVTDDQETQYF
NA	TRBJ1-2	14	NA	TRBV15	TGTGCCACCAGCAGAGATGTCGGGGTCCGGGGCTACACCTTC	CATSRDVGVRGYTF
TRBD2	TRBJ2-3	16	NA	TRBV6-4	TGTGCCAGCAGTGAGTCTAGCGGGAGGCCCACAGATACGCAGTATTTT	CASSESSGRPTDTQYF
NA	TRBJ2-7	12	NA	TRBV2	TGTGCCAGCAGTTCGACTCACTACGAGCAGTACTTC	CASSSTHYEQYF
TRBD1	TRBJ1-2	17	NA	TRBV11-2	TGTGCCAGCAGCTCTGGGACAGGGGGCACTGAAAACTATGGCTACACCTTC	CASSSGTGGTENYGYTF
NA	TRBJ2-1	16	NA	TRBV2	TGTGCCAGCAGTCGTAGGTTTCAGGGGTTAAGGAATGAGCAGTTCTTC	CASSRRFQGLRNEQFF
NA	TRBJ2-5	13	NA	TRBV10-3	TGTGCCATCCGAGGGCTTCGGTGGGAGACCCAGTACTTC	CAIRGLRWETQYF
NA	TRBJ1-2	16	NA	TRBV4-2	TGTGCCAGCAGCCAAGATCGAGGGGGTCCTGGTTATGGCTACACCTTC	CASSQDRGGPGYGYTF
NA	TRBJ2-5	15	NA	TRBV27	TGTGCCAGCAGTTACGTTGGGACTGAACAAGAGACCCAGTACTTC	CASSYVGTEQETQYF
NA	TRBJ2-5	14	NA	TRBV18	TGTGCCAGCTCACCGTGGGCAGGGGAAGAGGCCCAGTACTTC	CASSPWAGEEAQYF
TRBD2	TRBJ2-7	10	once	TRBV28	TGTGCCATCCGGGGGGAGGAGCAGTACTTC	CAIRGEEQYF
NA	TRBJ1-1	14	NA	TRBV6-5	TGTGCCAGCAGTTGGAGCCATATGAACACTGAAGCTTTCTTT	CASSWSHMNTEAFF
TRBD1	TRBJ2-1	14	NA	TRBV7-2	TGTGCCAGCAGCCCGGACAGGACCCACAATGAGCAGTTCTTC	CASSPDRTHNEQFF
NA	TRBJ2-2	15	NA	TRBV18	TGTGCCAGCTCACCAGGGACACAGAACACCGGGGAGCTGTTTTTT	CASSPGTQNTGELFF
TRBD1	TRBJ1-3	14	NA	TRBV6-5	TGTGCCAGCACTGGGACAGGGAAGACAAACACCATATATTTT	CASTGTGKTNTIYF
TRBD1	TRBJ1-2	16	NA	TRBV4-1	TGCGCCAGCAGCCAAGCACAGGGGACCTTGAAAGATGGCTACACCTTC	CASSQAQGTLKDGYTF
NA	TRBJ1-2	14	NA	TRBV30	TGTGCCTGGAGTAGAGACAGTTTCACTTATGGCTACACCTTC	CAWSRDSFTYGYTF
NA	TRBJ2-5	14	NA	TRBV4-1	TGCGCCAGCAGCCAAGGGGAGTTCGGAGAGACCCAGTACTTC	CASSQGEFGETQYF
NA	TRBJ1-1	18	once	TRBV7-2	TGTGCCAGCAGCCGACGGCGGACGGGAGGCGTTATGAACACTGAAGCTTTCTTT	CASSRRRTGGVMNTEAFF
TRBD2	TRBJ2-7	12	NA	TRBV10-2	TGCGCCAGCAGTATTAGCGGGTACGAGCAGTACTTC	CASSISGYEQYF
TRBD1	TRBJ2-5	15	NA	TRBV9	TGTGCCAGCAGCGTAGCGACAGGGATTCAAGAGACCCAGTACTTC	CASSVATGIQETQYF
TRBD2	TRBJ2-1	12	NA	TRBV29-1	TGCAGCGCCAGCGGGAGTGGAAATGAGCAGTTCTTC	CSASGSGNEQFF
NA	TRBJ1-1	20	NA	TRBV27	TGTGCCACCCTTTACCCCTACCTCGGGACGGGACTGGAGAGGAACACTGAAGCTTTCTTT	CATLYPYLGTGLERNTEAFF
NA	TRBJ1-1	12	few	TRBV28	TGTGCCAGCAGTTTGCGAGGCACTGAAGCTTTCTTT	CASSLRGTEAFF
NA	TRBJ1-1	14	NA	TRBV9	TGTGCCAGCAGCGTGGCCCCCCGAGGTCATGAAGCTTTCTTT	CASSVAPRGHEAFF
TRBD1	TRBJ1-3	14	NA	TRBV7-2	TGTGCCAGCAGCAACCAGGGGGTTCGAAACACCATATATTTT	CASSNQGVRNTIYF
TRBD1	TRBJ2-6	17	few	TRBV14	TGTGCCAGCAGCCAAGTTATCAGGGGGCCTGGGGCCAACGTCCTGACTTTC	CASSQVIRGPGANVLTF
TRBD2	TRBJ2-3	15	NA	TRBV27	TGTGCCAGCTTGTTATCTAGCGGGAGTGCAGATACGCAGTATTTT	CASLLSSGSADTQYF
NA	TRBJ1-1	14	NA	TRBV30	TGTGCCTGGAGTGTTGGAGGGTCGGGGACTGAAGCTTTCTTT	CAWSVGGSGTEAFF
TRBD1	TRBJ2-6	17	NA	TRBV11-3	TGTGCCAGCAGCCCCGGACAGGGGAGCTCTGGGGCCAACGTCCTGACTTTC	CASSPGQGSSGANVLTF
TRBD2	TRBJ2-3	18	NA	TRBV4-2	TGTGCCAGCAGCCAAGAATATCCTAGCGGGGGCTTCACAGATACGCAGTATTTT	CASSQEYPSGGFTDTQYF